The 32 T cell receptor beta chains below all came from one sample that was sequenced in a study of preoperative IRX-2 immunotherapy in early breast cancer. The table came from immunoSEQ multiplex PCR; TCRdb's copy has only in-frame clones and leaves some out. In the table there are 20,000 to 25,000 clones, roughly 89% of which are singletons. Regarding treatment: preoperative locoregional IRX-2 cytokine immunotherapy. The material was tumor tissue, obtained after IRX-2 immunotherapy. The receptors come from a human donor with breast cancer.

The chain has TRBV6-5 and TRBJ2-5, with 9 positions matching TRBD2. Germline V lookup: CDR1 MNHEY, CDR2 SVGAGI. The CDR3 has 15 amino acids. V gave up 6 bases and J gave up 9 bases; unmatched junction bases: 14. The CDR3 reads CASSPEAGGLSAQYF. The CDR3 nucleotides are TGTGCCAGCAGCCCAGAAGCGGGGGGTTTATCGGCCCAGTACTTC.

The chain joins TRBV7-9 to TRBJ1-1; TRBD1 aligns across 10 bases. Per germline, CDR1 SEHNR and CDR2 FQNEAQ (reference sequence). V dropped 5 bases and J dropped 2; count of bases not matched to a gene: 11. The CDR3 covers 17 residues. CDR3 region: CASSPLGTGDRNTEAFF. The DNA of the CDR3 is TGTGCCAGCAGCCCTCTCGGGACAGGGGACCGTAACACTGAAGCTTTCTTT.

The CDR3 nucleotides read TGTGCCAGCAGCTTTTATAGCGGGGGGGCGTCTGATACGCAGTATTTT. Protein product: CASSFYSGGASDTQYF. This chain links TRBV11-3 with TRBJ2-3; TRBD2 agrees at 11 bases. Losses at the gene ends were 3 bases for V and 6 bases for J; bases not matched to a gene: 8. The CDR3 spans 16 residues. The germline V gene has CDR1 SGHNT and CDR2 YENEEA.

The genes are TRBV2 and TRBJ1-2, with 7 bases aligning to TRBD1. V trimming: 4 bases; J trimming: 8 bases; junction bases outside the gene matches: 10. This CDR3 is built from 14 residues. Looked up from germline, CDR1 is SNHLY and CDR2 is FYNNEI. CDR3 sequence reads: CASSVGLPRGGYTF. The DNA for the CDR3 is TGTGCCAGCAGTGTTGGGCTCCCCAGGGGGGGCTACACCTTC.

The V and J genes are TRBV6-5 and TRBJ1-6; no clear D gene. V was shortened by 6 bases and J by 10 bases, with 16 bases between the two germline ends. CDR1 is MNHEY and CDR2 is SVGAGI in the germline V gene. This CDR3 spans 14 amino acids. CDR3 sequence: CASRPPSDPSPLHF. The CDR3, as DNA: TGTGCCAGCAGACCCCCCTCAGACCCCTCACCCCTCCACTTT.

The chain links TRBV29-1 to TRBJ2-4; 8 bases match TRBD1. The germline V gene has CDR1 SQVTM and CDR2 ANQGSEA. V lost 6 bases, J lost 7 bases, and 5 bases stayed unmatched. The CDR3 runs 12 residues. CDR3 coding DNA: TGCAGCGTCAGGACAGGGCCGAACATTCAGTACTTC. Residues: CSVRTGPNIQYF.

The CDR3 nucleotides read TGTGCCAGCAGTTACACGAGTACCTATGGCGGCTACACCTTC. Encoded protein: CASSYTSTYGGYTF. V usage is TRBV6-5 and J usage is TRBJ1-2; D not certain. Germline loops: CDR1 MNHEY, CDR2 SVGAGI. The CDR3 covers 14 residues. The germline V and J ends were trimmed by 2 bases and 8 bases, with 15 bases remaining between them.

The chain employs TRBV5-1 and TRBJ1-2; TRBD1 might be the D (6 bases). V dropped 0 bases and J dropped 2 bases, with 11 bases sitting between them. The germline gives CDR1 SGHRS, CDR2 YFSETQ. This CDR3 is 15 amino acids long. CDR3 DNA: TGCGCCAGCAGCTTGGAACCCACAGGGAACTATGGCTACACCTTC. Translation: CASSLEPTGNYGYTF.

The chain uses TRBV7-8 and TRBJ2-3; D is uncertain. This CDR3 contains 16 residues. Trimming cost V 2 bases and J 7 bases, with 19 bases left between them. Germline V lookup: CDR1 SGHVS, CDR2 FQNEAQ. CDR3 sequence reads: CASSLSQASVSYTQYF. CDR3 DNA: TGTGCCAGCAGCTTATCCCAGGCGTCCGTTAGTTATACGCAGTATTTT.

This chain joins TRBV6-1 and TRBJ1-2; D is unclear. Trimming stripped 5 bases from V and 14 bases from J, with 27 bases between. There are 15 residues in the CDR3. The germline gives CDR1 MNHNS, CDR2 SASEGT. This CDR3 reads CASSLPFDPPGSSTF. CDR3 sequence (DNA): TGTGCCAGCAGTCTACCCTTCGATCCTCCAGGCTCCAGTACCTTC.

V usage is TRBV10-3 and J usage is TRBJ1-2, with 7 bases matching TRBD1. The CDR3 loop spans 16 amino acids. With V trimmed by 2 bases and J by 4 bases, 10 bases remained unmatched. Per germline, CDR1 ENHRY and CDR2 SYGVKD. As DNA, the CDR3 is TGTGCCATCAGTGAGGCCAACAGGGGTCCTTCCTATGGCTACACCTTC. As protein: CAISEANRGPSYGYTF.

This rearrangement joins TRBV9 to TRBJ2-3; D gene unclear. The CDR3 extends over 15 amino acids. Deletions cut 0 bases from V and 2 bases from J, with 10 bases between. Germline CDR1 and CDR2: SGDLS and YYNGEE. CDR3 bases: TGTGCCAGCAGCGTAGCTTGGGGTCCCACAGATACGCAGTATTTT. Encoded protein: CASSVAWGPTDTQYF.

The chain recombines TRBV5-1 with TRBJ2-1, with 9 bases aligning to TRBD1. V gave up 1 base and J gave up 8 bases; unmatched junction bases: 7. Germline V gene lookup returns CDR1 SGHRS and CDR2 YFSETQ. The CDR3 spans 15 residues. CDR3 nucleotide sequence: TGCGCCAGCAGCTTGCAGGGACAGGGTCTCGATGAGCAGTTCTTC. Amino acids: CASSLQGQGLDEQFF.

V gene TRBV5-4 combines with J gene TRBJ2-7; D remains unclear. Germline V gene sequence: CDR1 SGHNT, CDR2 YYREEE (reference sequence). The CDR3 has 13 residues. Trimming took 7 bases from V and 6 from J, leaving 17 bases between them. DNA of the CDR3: TGTGCCAGCGGACCAGGTGGCATGTGCGAGCAGTACGTC. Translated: CASGPGGMCEQYV.

In DNA, the CDR3 is TGTGCCAGCAGCTTGAGGTCAGCGGGATCCTACGAGCAGTACGTC. Its translation: CASSLRSAGSYEQYV. The V call is TRBV7-8, the J call TRBJ2-7; TRBD2 matches 7 bases. Trimming removed 3 bases from V and 1 base from J; junction bases left unmatched: 6. CDR1 is SGHVS, CDR2 FQNEAQ, per germline. CDR3 size: 15 residues.

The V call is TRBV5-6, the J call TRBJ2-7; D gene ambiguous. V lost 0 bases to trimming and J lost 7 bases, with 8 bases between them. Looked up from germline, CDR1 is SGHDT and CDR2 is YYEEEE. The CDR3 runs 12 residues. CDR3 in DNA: TGTGCCAGCAGCTTGGATTTTCTGGAGCAGTACTTC. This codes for CASSLDFLEQYF.

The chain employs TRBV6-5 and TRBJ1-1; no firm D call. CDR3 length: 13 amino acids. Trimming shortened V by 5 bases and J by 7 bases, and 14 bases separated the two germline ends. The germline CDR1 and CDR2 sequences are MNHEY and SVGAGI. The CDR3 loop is CASSSRVGGEAFF. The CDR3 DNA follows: TGTGCCAGCAGTAGCAGAGTAGGCGGTGAAGCTTTCTTT.

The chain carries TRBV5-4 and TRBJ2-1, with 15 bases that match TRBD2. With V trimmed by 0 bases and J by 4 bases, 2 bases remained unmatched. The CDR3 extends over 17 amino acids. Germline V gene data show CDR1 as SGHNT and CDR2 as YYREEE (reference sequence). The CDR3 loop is CASSLGGLAGGYNEQFF. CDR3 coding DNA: TGTGCCAGCAGCTTGGGGGGACTAGCGGGGGGTTACAATGAGCAGTTCTTC. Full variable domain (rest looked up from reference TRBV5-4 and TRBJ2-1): ETGVTQSPTHLIKTRGQQVTLRCSSQSGHNTVSWYQQALGQGPQFIFQYYREEENGRGNFPPRFSGLQFPNYSSELNVNALELDDSALYLCASSLGGLAGGYNEQFFGPGTRLTVL.

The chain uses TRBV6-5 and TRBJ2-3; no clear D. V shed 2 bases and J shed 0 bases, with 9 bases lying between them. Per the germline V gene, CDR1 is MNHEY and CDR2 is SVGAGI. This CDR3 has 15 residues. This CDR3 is CASSYTTPSTDTQYF. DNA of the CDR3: TGTGCCAGCAGTTACACCACACCTAGCACAGATACGCAGTATTTT.

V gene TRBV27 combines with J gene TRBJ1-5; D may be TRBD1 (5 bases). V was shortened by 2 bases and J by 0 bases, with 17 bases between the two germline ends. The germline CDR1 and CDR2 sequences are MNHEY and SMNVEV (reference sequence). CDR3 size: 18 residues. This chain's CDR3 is CASSLTAGPGNSNQPQHF. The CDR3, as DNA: TGTGCCAGCAGTTTAACGGCTGGGCCAGGGAATAGCAATCAGCCCCAGCATTTT.

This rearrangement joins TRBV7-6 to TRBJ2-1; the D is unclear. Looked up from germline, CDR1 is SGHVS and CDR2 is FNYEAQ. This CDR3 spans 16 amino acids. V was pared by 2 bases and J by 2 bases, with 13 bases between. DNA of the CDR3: TGTGCCAGCAGCTTATCGGCCAGACTCCCCTACAATGAGCAGTTCTTC. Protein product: CASSLSARLPYNEQFF.

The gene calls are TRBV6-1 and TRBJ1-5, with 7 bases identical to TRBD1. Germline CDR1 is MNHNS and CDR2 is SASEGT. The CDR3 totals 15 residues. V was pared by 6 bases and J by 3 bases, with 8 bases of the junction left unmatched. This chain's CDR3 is CASSFGDSDNQPQHF. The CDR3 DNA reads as TGTGCCAGCAGCTTCGGGGACAGCGACAATCAGCCCCAGCATTTT.

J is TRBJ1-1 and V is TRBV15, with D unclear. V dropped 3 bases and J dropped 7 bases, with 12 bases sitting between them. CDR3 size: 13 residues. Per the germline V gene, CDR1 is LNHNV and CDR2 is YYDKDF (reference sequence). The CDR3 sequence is CATSSGSTIEAFF. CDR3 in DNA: TGTGCCACCAGCAGCGGCAGCACCATTGAAGCTTTCTTT.

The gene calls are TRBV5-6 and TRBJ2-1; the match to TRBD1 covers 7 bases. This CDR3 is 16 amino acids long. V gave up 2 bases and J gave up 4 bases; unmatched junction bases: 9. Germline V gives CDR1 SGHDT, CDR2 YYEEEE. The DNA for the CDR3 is TGTGCCAGCAGCTTCCTGAGGGACAGAGAGTACAATGAGCAGTTCTTC. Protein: CASSFLRDREYNEQFF.

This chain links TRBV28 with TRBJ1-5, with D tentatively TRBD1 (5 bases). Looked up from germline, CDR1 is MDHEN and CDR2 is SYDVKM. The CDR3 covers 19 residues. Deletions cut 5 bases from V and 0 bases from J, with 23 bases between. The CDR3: CASSATGYLLLYSNQPQHF. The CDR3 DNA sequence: TGTGCCAGCAGTGCTACAGGATACCTGTTACTTTATAGCAATCAGCCCCAGCATTTT.

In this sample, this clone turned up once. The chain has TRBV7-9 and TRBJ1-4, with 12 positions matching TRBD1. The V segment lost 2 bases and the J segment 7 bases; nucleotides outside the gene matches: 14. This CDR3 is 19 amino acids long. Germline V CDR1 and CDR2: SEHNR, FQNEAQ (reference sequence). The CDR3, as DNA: TGTGCCAGCAGCTTACCGGGACAGGGGGCCGGTAGGTCTGGTGAAAAACTGTTTTTT. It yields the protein CASSLPGQGAGRSGEKLFF.

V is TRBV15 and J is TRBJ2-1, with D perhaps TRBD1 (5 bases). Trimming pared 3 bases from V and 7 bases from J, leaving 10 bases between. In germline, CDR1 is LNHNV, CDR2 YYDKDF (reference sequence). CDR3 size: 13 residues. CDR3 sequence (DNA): TGTGCCACCAGCAGCCACCAGGGTAATGAGCAGTTCTTC. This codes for CATSSHQGNEQFF.

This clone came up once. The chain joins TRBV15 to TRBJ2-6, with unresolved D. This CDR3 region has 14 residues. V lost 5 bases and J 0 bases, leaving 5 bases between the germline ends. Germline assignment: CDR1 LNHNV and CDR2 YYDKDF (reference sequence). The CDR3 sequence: CATSLRSGANVLTF. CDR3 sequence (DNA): TGTGCCACCAGCCTGCGCTCTGGGGCCAACGTCCTGACTTTC.

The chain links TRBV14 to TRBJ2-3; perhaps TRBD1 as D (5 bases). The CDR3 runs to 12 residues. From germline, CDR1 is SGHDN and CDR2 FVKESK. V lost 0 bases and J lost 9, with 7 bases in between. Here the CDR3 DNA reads TGTGCCAGCAGCCAAGATGCAGGGACGCAGTATTTT. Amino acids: CASSQDAGTQYF.

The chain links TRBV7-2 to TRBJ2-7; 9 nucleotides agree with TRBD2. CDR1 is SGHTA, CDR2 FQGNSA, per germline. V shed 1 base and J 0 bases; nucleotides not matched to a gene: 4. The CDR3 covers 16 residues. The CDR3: CASSLGGAGGSYEQYF. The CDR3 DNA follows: TGTGCCAGCAGCTTAGGAGGAGCGGGGGGCTCCTACGAGCAGTACTTC. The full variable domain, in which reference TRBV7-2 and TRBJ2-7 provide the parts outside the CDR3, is GAGVSQSPSNKVTEKGKDVELRCDPISGHTALYWYRQSLGQGLEFLIYFQGNSAPDKSGLPSDRFSAERTGGSVSTLTIQRTQQEDSAVYLCASSLGGAGGSYEQYFGPGTRLTVT.

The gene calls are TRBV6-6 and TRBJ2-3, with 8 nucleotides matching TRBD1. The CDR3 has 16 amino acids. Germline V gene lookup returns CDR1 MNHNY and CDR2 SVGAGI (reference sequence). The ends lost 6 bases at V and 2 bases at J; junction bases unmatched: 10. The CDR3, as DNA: TGTGCCAGCAGAGCTCGGACAGGGCTTTACACAGATACGCAGTATTTT. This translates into CASRARTGLYTDTQYF.

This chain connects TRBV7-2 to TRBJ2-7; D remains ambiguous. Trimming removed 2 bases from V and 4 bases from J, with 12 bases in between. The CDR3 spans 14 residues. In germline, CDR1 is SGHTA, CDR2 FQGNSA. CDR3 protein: CASSLSAYQYEQYV. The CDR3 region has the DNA TGTGCCAGCAGCTTATCTGCCTACCAATACGAGCAGTACGTC.